These 29 T cell receptor beta chains share one sample of origin, sequenced in a study of blood T cells in healthy people across ages. Using a J-beta primer mix together with a sample-barcoded 5' primer, a second PCR was run for roughly 6 to 12 cycles. One entry per CDR3 protein results from TCRdb running MiXCR on the 5' RACE reads. The data contain some 800,000 distinct CDR3 sequences, more than 20% of them singletons. The sample was also linked to a second study, of T cells of mothers and their children.

The sequencing sample was made of blood. The receptor source for this set is a boy between 10 and 17 years old in good health.

V gene TRBV29-1 combines with J gene TRBJ1-2; maybe TRBD1 (6 bases). Trimming shortened V by 0 bases and J by 1 base, and 9 bases separated the two germline ends. Germline values: CDR1 SQVTM, CDR2 ANQGSEA. This CDR3 region has 14 residues. CDR3 loop: CSVEDPDSNYGYTF. CDR3 DNA sequence: TGCAGCGTTGAAGATCCGGACAGTAACTATGGCTACACCTTC.

This clonotype was picked up many times. The chain employs TRBV20-1 and TRBJ2-2, with D unresolved. Trimming took off 0 bases at V and 5 bases at J, with 10 bases between the two ends. The CDR3 has 14 residues. CDR1 DFQATT and CDR2 SNEGSKA come from the germline V gene (reference sequence). For the CDR3, the DNA is TGCAGTGCTAGAGACGCCAGTGGAACCGGGGAGCTGTTTTTT. Protein product: CSARDASGTGELFF.

The rearrangement joins TRBV5-1 to TRBJ2-7; D ambiguous. This CDR3 contains 12 residues. Germline loops: CDR1 SGHRS, CDR2 YFSETQ. With 0 bases removed from V and 7 bases from J, the gap between germline ends came to 8 bases. The CDR3 DNA reads as TGCGCCAGCAGCTTGGTCTCTAAGGAGCAGTACTTC. This encodes CASSLVSKEQYF.

This chain joins TRBV10-3 and TRBJ2-3, with D maybe TRBD1 (6 bases). This CDR3 contains 15 residues. CDR1 ENHRY and CDR2 SYGVKD come from the germline V gene. V shed 5 bases and J shed 0 bases, with 12 bases lying between them. CDR3 residues: CAISLQGPSTDTQYF. The CDR3 nucleotides read TGTGCCATCAGTTTACAGGGCCCTAGCACAGATACGCAGTATTTT.

In its sample, this clonotype was seen a few times. The missing conserved phenylalanine or tryptophan at the end of this CDR3 makes a read error likely. V gene TRBV3-1 combines with J gene TRBJ2-1; possible D gene TRBD2, 5 bases. With the DNA end fitting TRBJ2-5 better, the J assignment may be wrong. This CDR3 is built from 13 residues. Per germline, CDR1 LGHDT and CDR2 YNNKEL (reference sequence). CDR3 bases: TGTGCCAGCAGCCCTAACTCGGACTGGCCCCAGTACCTC. Translation: CASSPNSDWPQYL.

This chain joins TRBV7-9 and TRBJ2-5, with 7 bases identical to TRBD1. V lost 1 base, J lost 2 bases, and 4 bases stayed unmatched. This CDR3 is 15 amino acids long. The germline V gene encodes CDR1 SEHNR and CDR2 FQNEAQ (reference sequence). Here the CDR3 reads CASSLGPTGQETQYF. The CDR3 DNA is TGTGCCAGCAGCTTAGGCCCGACAGGGCAAGAGACCCAGTACTTC.

The chain has TRBV7-3 and TRBJ2-1; 9 positions agree with TRBD2. The CDR3 sequence is 16 residues long. With V trimmed by 5 bases and J by 7 bases, 12 bases remained unmatched. CDR1 is SGHTA, CDR2 FQGTGA, per germline. CDR3 nucleotide sequence: TGTGCCAGCAGCCCCAGATCTAGCGGGAATCGGAATGAGCAGTTCTTC. It specifies CASSPRSSGNRNEQFF.

The chain is built from TRBV7-9 and TRBJ2-5, with D hard to call. The CDR3 loop spans 14 amino acids. Germline V gene data show CDR1 as SEHNR and CDR2 as FQNEAQ (reference sequence). Trimming left V 7 bases short and J 1 base short, with 13 bases between. The CDR3 spells CASNPSRVQETQYF. The CDR3 coding sequence is TGTGCCAGCAACCCCTCCCGTGTCCAAGAGACCCAGTACTTC.

This sequence joins TRBV6-5 and TRBJ2-2; 14 bases map to TRBD2. V shed 3 bases, J shed 4 bases, and the junction held 7 bases outside the gene matches. Germline CDR1 MNHEY, CDR2 SVGAGI. This CDR3 spans 18 amino acids. The CDR3 region is CASSYSGTSGGLTGELFF. The CDR3 nucleotides are TGTGCCAGCAGTTATTCCGGGACTAGCGGGGGACTCACCGGGGAGCTGTTTTTT.

The gene calls are TRBV3-1 and TRBJ2-2; D gene unclear. CDR1 and CDR2 from the germline V gene are LGHDT and YNNKEL (reference sequence). The CDR3 contains 16 residues. V shed 0 bases and J shed 1 base, with 9 bases lying between them. Here the CDR3 DNA reads TGTGCCAGCAGCCAAGAAGAGCGAGGGAACACCGGGGAGCTGTTTTTT. This codes for CASSQEERGNTGELFF.

The chain recombines TRBV4-2 with TRBJ2-5; 8 nucleotides match TRBD2. The J call is in doubt because the DNA end fits TRBJ2-7 better. The CDR3 runs 16 residues. Germline loops: CDR1 LGHNA, CDR2 YNFKEQ. CDR3 nucleotides: TGTGCCAGCAGCCAAGACGGGAGGGGCCCCAAGTGCGAGCAGTACTTC. Its protein is CASSQDGRGPKCEQYF.

This clonotype was counted a single time. The chain couples TRBV6-1 to TRBJ2-7; no firm D call. Germline loops: CDR1 MNHNS, CDR2 SASEGT. The V gene lost 3 bases and the J gene lost 0 bases, with 6 bases spanning the gap. The length of the CDR3 is 13 residues. CDR3 protein: CASSDYTSYEQYF. CDR3 in DNA: TGTGCCAGCAGTGATTACACCTCCTACGAGCAGTACTTC.

The chain combines TRBV12-3 or TRBV12-4 with TRBJ2-5; perhaps TRBD2 as D (5 bases). Trimming pared 4 bases from V and 4 bases from J, leaving 16 bases between. The CDR3 sequence is 15 residues long. CDR3: CASSSVGNIRETQYF. The CDR3 bases are TGTGCCAGCAGTTCCGTCGGGAACATTCGAGAGACCCAGTACTTC.

This chain joins TRBV6-6 and TRBJ1-4, with a possible D match to TRBD1 (5 bases). Germline-derived CDR1 and CDR2 are MNHNY and SVGAGI (reference sequence). V lost 5 bases, J lost 3 bases, and 13 bases lay in between. The CDR3 totals 15 residues. The CDR3 bases are TGTGCCAGCAGTCTCACCGGGGGTGCTAATGAAAAACTGTTTTTT. Protein sequence: CASSLTGGANEKLFF.

The V and J genes are TRBV29-1 and TRBJ2-1; TRBD2 agrees at 11 bases. This CDR3 region has 16 residues. V lost 4 bases to trimming and J lost 3 bases; unmatched junction nucleotides: 8. Germline lookup yields CDR1 SQVTM and CDR2 ANQGSEA. Here the CDR3 reads CSVVKLAGEYYNEQFF. In nucleotides, the CDR3 is TGCAGCGTTGTCAAACTAGCGGGGGAGTACTACAATGAGCAGTTCTTC.

J is TRBJ1-1 and V is TRBV28; no reliable D call. In germline, CDR1 is MDHEN, CDR2 SYDVKM. The V and J ends lost 2 bases and 8 bases respectively, with 9 bases between them. The CDR3 runs 12 residues. The CDR3 reads CASSLQQTEAFF. The CDR3 DNA is TGTGCCAGCAGTTTACAACAGACCGAAGCTTTCTTT.

The chain uses TRBV12-3 or TRBV12-4 and TRBJ2-1; 10 bases fit TRBD2. The J segment lost 12 bases and the V segment lost 7 bases, leaving 9 bases of the junction unmatched. CDR3 length: 13 amino acids. The CDR3 reads CASISTGLARQFF. The CDR3 bases are TGTGCCAGCATCTCGACGGGACTAGCGCGGCAGTTCTTC.

This clonotype has only a few counts. The chain is built from TRBV7-3 and TRBJ2-2; D remains unclear. CDR3 size: 16 residues. Germline CDR1 SGHTA, CDR2 FQGTGA. V dropped 5 bases and J dropped 1 base, with 14 bases sitting between them. In DNA, the CDR3 is TGTGCCAGCAGCCCCCTGATTGTGCAGAACACCGGGGAGCTGTTTTTT. Protein product: CASSPLIVQNTGELFF. Filled out from reference TRBV7-3 and TRBJ2-2, the complete variable domain reads GAGVSQTPSNKVTEKGKYVELRCDPISGHTALYWYRQSLGQGPEFLIYFQGTGAADDSGLPNDRFFAVRPEGSVSTLKIQRTERGDSAVYLCASSPLIVQNTGELFFGEGSRLTVL.

The chain carries TRBV5-7 and TRBJ2-1; no firm D call. TRBV5-7 belongs to the ORF category, with a function that is uncertain. The CDR3 totals 12 residues. The V and J ends lost 7 bases and 9 bases respectively, with 14 bases between them. This chain's CDR3 is CASAETRGEQFF. The CDR3 DNA is TGTGCCAGCGCCGAAACCCGCGGTGAGCAGTTCTTC.

V usage is TRBV7-9 and J usage is TRBJ1-1; TRBD1 matches at 7 bases. Germline CDR1 reads SEHNR; CDR2 reads FQNEAQ (reference sequence). The ends lost 5 bases at V and 1 base at J; junction bases unmatched: 4. The CDR3 is 14 residues long. The CDR3 region is CASSRKGANTEAFF. The CDR3 bases are TGTGCCAGCAGCAGAAAGGGGGCGAACACTGAAGCTTTCTTT.

This chain uses TRBV4-2 with TRBJ2-1; D is uncertain. The CDR3 covers 15 residues. In germline, CDR1 is LGHNA, CDR2 YNFKEQ. The ends were cut back, 0 bases at V and 9 bases at J, with 15 bases in the middle. CDR3 sequence: CASSQDMRSRIEQFF. The CDR3 DNA is TGTGCCAGCAGCCAAGATATGAGGAGCCGGATTGAGCAGTTCTTC.

In this sample, this clonotype turned up a few times. The V and J genes are TRBV20-1 and TRBJ1-6; D is ambiguous. This CDR3 is 13 amino acids long. Germline assignment: CDR1 DFQATT and CDR2 SNEGSKA (reference sequence). V lost 6 bases to trimming and J lost 9 bases, with 15 bases between them. The CDR3 loop is CSASDRVLSPLHF. The CDR3 region has the DNA TGCAGTGCGTCTGATAGGGTCCTTTCACCCCTCCACTTT.

This clonotype was observed a handful of times. J is TRBJ1-1 and V is TRBV11-2; no clear D. The CDR3 runs to 13 residues. Per the germline V gene, CDR1 is SGHAT and CDR2 is FQNNGV. V was cut by 3 bases and J by 5 bases, with 10 bases left in between. CDR3 coding DNA: TGTGCCAGCAGCTTCCGGTCTGGTACTGAAGCTTTCTTT. It specifies CASSFRSGTEAFF.

This clonotype was counted many times. This sequence joins TRBV7-9 and TRBJ2-7; 9 bases align to TRBD2. J was trimmed by 3 bases and V by 5 bases; bases with no gene match: 5. The CDR3 is made up of 14 amino acids. The germline V gene encodes CDR1 SEHNR and CDR2 FQNEAQ (reference sequence). In DNA form, the CDR3 reads TGTGCCAGCAGCCTTAGCGGGAGCGTCTACGAGCAGTACTTC. As protein: CASSLSGSVYEQYF.

This clonotype was seen more than once but under ten times. This chain connects TRBV20-1 to TRBJ2-4; D is perhaps TRBD1 (6 bases). The CDR3 covers 14 residues. V gave up 2 bases and J gave up 7 bases, with 15 bases separating them. CDR1 and CDR2 from the germline V gene are DFQATT and SNEGSKA (reference sequence). CDR3 in amino acids: CSARPRTGPNIQYF. For the CDR3, the DNA is TGCAGTGCTAGACCGAGAACAGGGCCGAACATTCAGTACTTC.

The chain recombines TRBV20-1 with TRBJ2-5, with D perhaps TRBD2 (5 bases). The CDR3 has 13 amino acids. The germline V and J ends were trimmed by 1 base and 5 bases, with 11 bases remaining between them. Germline assignment: CDR1 DFQATT and CDR2 SNEGSKA (reference sequence). As DNA, the CDR3 is TGCAGTGCTAGAGGGGAGAGTACGGAGACCCAGTACTTC. It translates to CSARGESTETQYF.

The chain is built from TRBV29-1 and TRBJ2-5; D not certain. V lost 6 bases and J lost 5, with 19 bases in between. The CDR3 runs to 14 residues. Germline V gives CDR1 SQVTM, CDR2 ANQGSEA. The CDR3 reads CSVFPLTMLETQYF. The CDR3 nucleotides are TGCAGCGTCTTCCCCTTAACAATGTTGGAGACCCAGTACTTC.

The chain links TRBV28 to TRBJ1-2; TRBD1 aligns across 7 bases. The CDR3 sequence is 16 residues long. Germline V gene lookup returns CDR1 MDHEN and CDR2 SYDVKM. The ends lost 5 bases at V and 1 base at J; junction bases unmatched: 10. In DNA form, the CDR3 reads TGTGCCAGCAGTCTACGGTGGGGACAGCGTAACTATGGCTACACCTTC. It translates to CASSLRWGQRNYGYTF.

The rearrangement links TRBV4-3 to TRBJ2-1; no clear D gene. The CDR3 consists of 16 residues. V lost 0 bases and J lost 2, with 11 bases in between. Looked up from germline, CDR1 is LGHNA and CDR2 is YSLEER. CDR3 coding DNA: TGCGCCAGCAGCCAAGATTTAACTTCCCCCTACAATGAGCAGTTCTTC. Its protein product is CASSQDLTSPYNEQFF.